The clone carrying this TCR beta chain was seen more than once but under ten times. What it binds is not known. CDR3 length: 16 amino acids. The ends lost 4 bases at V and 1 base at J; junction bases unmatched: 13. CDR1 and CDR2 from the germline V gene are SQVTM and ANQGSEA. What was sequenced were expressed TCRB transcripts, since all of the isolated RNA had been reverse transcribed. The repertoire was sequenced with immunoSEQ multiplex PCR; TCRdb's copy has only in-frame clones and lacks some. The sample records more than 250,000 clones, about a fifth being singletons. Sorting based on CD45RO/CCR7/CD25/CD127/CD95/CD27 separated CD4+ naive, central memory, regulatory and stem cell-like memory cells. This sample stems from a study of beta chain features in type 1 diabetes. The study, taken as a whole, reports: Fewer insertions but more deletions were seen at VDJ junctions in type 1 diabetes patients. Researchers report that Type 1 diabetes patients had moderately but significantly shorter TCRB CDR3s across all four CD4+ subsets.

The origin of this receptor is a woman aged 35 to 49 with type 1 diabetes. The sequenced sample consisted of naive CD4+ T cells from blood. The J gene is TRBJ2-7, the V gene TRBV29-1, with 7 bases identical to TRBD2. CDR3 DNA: TGCAGCGTTGCCTCGGTAGGCGGGAGTTGGTCCTACGAGCAGTACTTC. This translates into CSVASVGGSWSYEQYF.